This TCR beta chain was retrieved from a study of cytomegalovirus exposure and HLA in healthy donors. Looking at the study overall: Sequencing of 150 million to 200 million T cells in an earlier analysis found 100 million to 140 million unique TCR beta sequences.

Concerning this clone itself: What it binds is unknown. One end of the junction is discordant with germline, which a read error may explain.

Study-wide findings and caveats: It was assumed in the presence/absence analyses that sequencing depth was roughly uniform across donors.

The CDR3 covers 14 residues. Germline assignment: CDR1 SSHAT and CDR2 FNYEAQ (reference sequence). Amplification used 60 Vbeta primers and 13 Jbeta primers. Sequencing used immunoSEQ multiplex PCR; TCRdb keeps in-frame clones, though not all of them. The table has about 88,000 clones, more than 80% seen once; the top ten hold 2.3%. The source material was PBMCs. The source is a man aged 18 to 29 in good health and CMV-seronegative. J is TRBJ2-7 and V is TRBV7-7, with 9 bases that match TRBD1. The DNA for the CDR3 is TGTGCTAGCAGCTCGGGACAGGGCTCCTACGAGCAGTACTTC. Translation gives CASSSGQGSYEQYF.